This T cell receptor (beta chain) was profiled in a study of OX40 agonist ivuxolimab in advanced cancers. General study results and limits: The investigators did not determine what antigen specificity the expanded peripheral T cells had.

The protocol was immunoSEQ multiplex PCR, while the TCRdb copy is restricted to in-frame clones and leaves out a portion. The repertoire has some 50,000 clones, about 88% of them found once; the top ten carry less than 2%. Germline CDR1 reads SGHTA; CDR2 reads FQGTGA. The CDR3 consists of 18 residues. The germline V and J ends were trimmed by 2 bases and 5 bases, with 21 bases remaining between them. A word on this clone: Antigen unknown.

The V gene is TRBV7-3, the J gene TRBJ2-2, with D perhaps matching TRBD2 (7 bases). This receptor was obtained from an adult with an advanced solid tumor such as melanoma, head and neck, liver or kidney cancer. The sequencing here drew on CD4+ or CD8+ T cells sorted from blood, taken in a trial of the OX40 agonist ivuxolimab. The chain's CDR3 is CASSLQGVAGAGTGELFF. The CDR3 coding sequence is TGTGCCAGCAGCTTACAGGGTGTCGCGGGGGCCGGGACCGGGGAGCTGTTTTTT.